These 3 T cell receptor beta chains were sequenced from one sample in a study of T cells in Graves' hyperthyroidism and ophthalmopathy (dated by TCRdb to between 2019 and 2020). The method was multiplex PCR. Sequencing used an Illumina HiSeq 2000. The TCR beta CDR3 regions were amplified from the RNA transcripts. A first-round RT-PCR of the TCR CDR3 used the HTBI primer set with the Qiagen OneStep RT-PCR kit. TCRdb ran its own pipeline on the public reads, namely fastp trimming at Q25 and MiXCR clone calling, and kept in-frame beta chains. Every distinct CDR3 protein forms one entry, paired with its most common genes and DNA. The sample includes a few hundred thousand distinct CDR3 sequences, with 15% observed a single time. Approximately 32% of the sample rests with the top ten. Sequenced material: blood. All receptors derive from a woman aged 25-40 years with Graves' hyperthyroidism.

This clonotype appeared a few times. The rearrangement links TRBV6-2 or TRBV6-3 to TRBJ1-2; D uncertain. The germline V gene encodes CDR1 MNHEY and CDR2 SVGEGT. The CDR3 loop spans 11 amino acids. Trimming cost V 2 bases and J 12 bases, with 10 bases left between them. In DNA, the CDR3 is TGTGCCAGCAGTTACGACATCGCGCACACCTTC. Its protein product is CASSYDIAHTF.

About this clonotype itself: The germline gene is not matched at one end of the junction; a read error may be the cause. J is TRBJ2-2 and V is TRBV19; D possibly corresponds to TRBD2 (6 bases). The CDR3 has 12 amino acids. In germline, CDR1 is LNHDA, CDR2 SQIVND (reference sequence). In DNA, the CDR3 is TGTGCCGGGGGACTTGGAACCGGGGAGCTGGTTTTT. It codes for CAGGLGTGELVF.

This clonotype turned up a few times. This rearrangement joins TRBV20-1 to TRBJ2-4, with TRBD2 as a possible D gene (6 bases). CDR3 length: 14 residues. Trimming removed 0 bases from V and 8 bases from J, with 14 bases in between. In germline, CDR1 is DFQATT, CDR2 SNEGSKA (reference sequence). CDR3 bases: TGCAGTGCTAGAGATGGAGAGGGAGGTTACATTCAGTACTTC. Residues: CSARDGEGGYIQYF.